This TCR beta chain was retrieved from a study of T cell repertoires in cytomegalovirus infection. Study as a whole: Alongside well-studied HLA-B-restricted CMV epitopes, recently identified HLA-C-restricted CMV epitopes were also used.

TCRdb re-called the reads with MiXCR, one entry per CDR3 protein. This table has approximately 730,000 distinct CDR3 sequences, around 31% appearing once. V lost 4 bases and J 7 bases, leaving 13 bases between the germline ends. Germline CDR1 is DFQATT and CDR2 is SNEGSKA (reference sequence). CDR3 size: 13 residues. With regard to this clonotype: Its cognate antigen is unknown.

Sequences were derived from cultured PBMCs, sampled from culture after CMV antigen stimulation. V is TRBV20-1 and J is TRBJ1-4; unclear D gene. The receptor's source is a human donor in good health (CMV status not recorded). Some clones in this sample may be carry-over from other donors' samples. The CDR3 DNA sequence: TGCAGTGCTAACCGGGCCCCGAGTGAAAAACTGTTTTTT. This sequence encodes CSANRAPSEKLFF.